The clone carrying this TCR beta chain occurred a few times. What it binds is not known. RNA transcripts were the template, and TCR beta CDR3 regions were amplified from them. The authors performed first-round RT-PCR with HTBI primers and then a second-round multiplex PCR. TCRdb used MiXCR to reprocess the multiplex PCR reads, holding one entry per CDR3 protein. Of about 620,000 distinct CDR3 sequences detected, about 20% appear once; the ten largest clones hold more than 5.5%. Hyperthyroidism in these 18- to 65-year-old patients was newly diagnosed, lasting under 2 months. Orbital computed tomography, thyroid ultrasound, TRAb, serum thyroxine and clinical symptoms formed the basis of diagnosis. The CDR3 spans 15 residues. The V segment lost 7 bases and the J segment 6 bases; nucleotides outside the gene matches: 11. This record belongs to a study of Graves' ophthalmopathy and Graves' hyperthyroidism. Findings and caveats of the study: Most thyroid clonotypes with frequency above 0.001 were detected in blood too. The model's prediction of ophthalmopathy progression had approximately 68% sensitivity and roughly 72% specificity.

V gene TRBV12-3 or TRBV12-4 combines with J gene TRBJ1-4, with 7 bases lining up with TRBD1. This TCR was sampled from a woman aged 18-35 years with stable Graves' hyperthyroidism. Some clones in this sample may be carry-over from other donors' samples. Material for sequencing was peripheral blood. In DNA, the CDR3 is TGTGCCAGCACCGCCGGAGGGGGCGTTGATGAAAAACTGTTTTTT. Encoded protein: CASTAGGGVDEKLFF.